The sequence of this T cell receptor beta chain was determined in a study of shared clonotypes between healthy human individuals. V was pared by 7 bases and J by 6 bases, with 5 bases of the junction left unmatched. This CDR3 spans 14 amino acids. The germline CDR1 and CDR2 sequences are LGHNA and YNFKEQ. Assay: immunoSEQ multiplex PCR; the TCRdb copy retains only in-frame clones and omits some. Of 550,000 to 700,000 clones in the sample, approximately 73% were seen once. The study drew all its donors from Caucasian adults living in Nashville, Tennessee. The specimen was memory CD4+ T cells sorted from blood. Subset: CD45RA-negative fraction. The chain joins TRBV4-2 to TRBJ2-1; the match to TRBD2 covers 11 bases. The sequence was collected from a woman aged 25 to 45 in good health. Here the CDR3 reads CASTATSGINEQFF. CDR3 bases: TGTGCCAGCACCGCGACTAGCGGGATCAATGAGCAGTTCTTC.